Listed below are T cell receptor beta chains from one sample, sequenced in a study of blood T cell repertoires in COVID-19. Clones were sequenced by immunoSEQ multiplex PCR, and TCRdb holds only the in-frame ones, with some missing. This sample has about 380,000 clones, with roughly 90% found just once. The sequenced sample was peripheral blood. Receptor source: a man aged 18 to 30 with active or convalescent COVID-19. The CDR3 runs from the conserved cysteine through the conserved F or W. The D gene is left open where the match is weak. The listing skips clone size in some rows; elsewhere it reads once, few, many or a size class.

.,TRBV10-3,.,TRBJ2-1,CAISESDSYINEQFF,TGTGCCATCAGTGAGTCAGACAGCTACATCAATGAGCAGTTCTTC
.,TRBV5-1,.,TRBJ2-5,CASSLTQETQYF,TGCGCCAGCAGCCTAACCCAAGAGACCCAGTACTTC
TRBD1,TRBV5-1,.,TRBJ1-1,CASSLQRQGVNTEAFF,TGCGCCAGCAGCCTACAAAGACAGGGCGTGAACACTGAAGCTTTCTTT
TRBD1,TRBV19,.,TRBJ1-5,CASSNPGQGDNQPQHF,TGTGCCAGTAGTAATCCGGGACAGGGGGACAATCAGCCCCAGCATTTT
.,TRBV12-3/TRBV12-4,.,TRBJ2-1,CASNGENNEQFF,TGTGCCAGCAACGGAGAGAACAATGAGCAGTTCTTC
TRBD2,TRBV7-8,.,TRBJ2-7,CASIPLAGGWEQYF,TGTGCCAGCATCCCCCTAGCGGGAGGCTGGGAGCAGTACTTC
TRBD1,TRBV4-2,.,TRBJ1-1,CASSHRTGKAEAFF,TGTGCCAGCAGCCACAGGACAGGGAAGGCTGAAGCTTTCTTT
.,TRBV19,.,TRBJ2-1,CASSIISGSYNEQFF,TGTGCCAGTAGTATTATTAGCGGCTCCTACAATGAGCAGTTCTTC
TRBD1,TRBV19,.,TRBJ1-1,CASSPSGGEAEAFF,TGTGCCAGTAGTCCTTCAGGGGGCGAGGCTGAAGCTTTCTTT
TRBD1,TRBV5-6,.,TRBJ2-7,CASSPPGQGIYEQYF,TGTGCCAGCAGCCCGCCGGGACAGGGGATCTACGAGCAGTACTTC
.,TRBV2,once,TRBJ1-6,CAGSTEENSPLHF,TGTGCCGGCTCGACAGAAGAGAATTCACCCCTCCACTTT
.,TRBV11-1,.,TRBJ2-7,CASSLSGYEQYF,TGTGCCAGCAGCCTTAGCGGCTACGAGCAGTACTTC
TRBD1,TRBV27,.,TRBJ1-4,CASSFTGQGTEKLFF,TGTGCCAGCAGTTTTACCGGACAGGGGACTGAAAAACTGTTTTTT
.,TRBV5-6,.,TRBJ1-3,CASSQGTSNTIYF,TGTGCCAGCAGCCAAGGGACATCGAACACCATATATTTT
.,TRBV18,.,TRBJ2-6,CASSPPLDSGANVLTF,TGTGCCAGCTCACCACCGTTAGACTCTGGGGCCAACGTGCTGACTTTC
.,TRBV7-2,.,TRBJ2-3,CASSLISSGDMRDTQYF,TGTGCCAGCAGCTTGATTTCGAGCGGAGATATGCGGGATACGCAGTATTTT
.,TRBV2,.,TRBJ1-1,CASRPDQVNTEAFF,TGTGCCAGCAGACCCGACCAGGTGAACACTGAAGCTTTCTTT
TRBD2,TRBV6-2/TRBV6-3,.,TRBJ2-7,CASSYAGETYEQYF,TGTGCCAGCAGTTACGCGGGGGAGACCTACGAGCAGTACTTC
TRBD1,TRBV28,.,TRBJ2-7,CASSPGQAPYEQYF,TGTGCCAGCAGTCCAGGACAGGCTCCCTACGAGCAGTACTTC
TRBD1,TRBV2,.,TRBJ2-2,CASSFRQGANTGELFF,TGTGCCAGCAGTTTTCGACAGGGGGCCAACACCGGGGAGCTGTTTTTT
.,TRBV7-2,.,TRBJ2-7,CASSLTQKSYEQYF,TGTGCCAGCAGCTTGACACAAAAATCCTACGAGCAGTACTTC
.,TRBV28,.,TRBJ1-4,CASSFITLKTGEKLFF,TGTGCCAGCAGTTTCATAACACTAAAAACGGGTGAAAAACTGTTTTTT
.,TRBV18,.,TRBJ1-1,CASSPPAQLNTEAFF,TGTGCCAGCTCACCACCGGCTCAGTTGAACACTGAAGCTTTCTTT
.,TRBV28,.,TRBJ1-3,CASRAPGDGNTIYF,TGTGCCAGCCGTGCCCCCGGGGATGGAAACACCATATATTTT
TRBD1,TRBV19,.,TRBJ2-1,CASSIGDRGYNEQFF,TGTGCCAGTAGTATAGGGGACAGGGGGTACAATGAGCAGTTCTTC
TRBD1,TRBV7-2,few,TRBJ1-2,CASSTGQGARDGYTF,TGTGCCAGCAGCACAGGACAGGGGGCGCGTGATGGCTACACCTTC
.,TRBV7-2,.,TRBJ2-1,CASSGEYNEQFF,TGTGCCAGCAGTGGAGAGTACAATGAGCAGTTCTTC
.,TRBV18,.,TRBJ2-1,CASSPPGQSNEQFF,TGTGCCAGCTCACCACCTGGACAGTCCAATGAGCAGTTCTTC
TRBD2,TRBV7-8,.,TRBJ2-5,CASSLAGGYQETQYF,TGTGCCAGCAGCTTAGCGGGGGGGTATCAAGAGACCCAGTACTTC
.,TRBV27,.,TRBJ2-6,CASSSTGRIGANVLTF,TGTGCCAGCAGTTCGACAGGGAGGATTGGGGCCAACGTCCTGACTTTC
.,TRBV7-8,.,TRBJ2-1,CASSWGETYNEQFF,TGTGCCAGCAGCTGGGGCGAGACCTACAATGAGCAGTTCTTC
.,TRBV28,.,TRBJ1-2,CASSLIPRGKGYTF,TGTGCCAGCAGTTTAATTCCCAGGGGAAAGGGCTACACCTTC
.,TRBV6-2/TRBV6-3,.,TRBJ1-6,CASSSPRVGDSPLHF,TGTGCCAGCAGTTCCCCCCGGGTCGGGGATTCACCCCTCCACTTT
TRBD1,TRBV24-1,.,TRBJ2-3,CATSDADRGTDTQYF,TGTGCCACCAGTGATGCGGACAGGGGAACAGATACGCAGTATTTT
TRBD1,TRBV19,.,TRBJ1-5,CASSRGTDNQPQHF,TGTGCCAGTAGCCGGGGGACAGACAATCAGCCCCAGCATTTT
TRBD1,TRBV6-5,.,TRBJ2-7,CASSYQGQGADEQYF,TGTGCCAGCAGTTACCAGGGACAGGGGGCCGACGAGCAGTACTTC
.,TRBV13,.,TRBJ2-1,CASSRRYNEQFF,TGTGCCAGCAGCCGTAGATACAATGAGCAGTTCTTC
.,TRBV2,.,TRBJ1-2,CASSDGSGVYGYTF,TGTGCCAGCAGTGATGGGTCAGGGGTCTATGGCTACACCTTC
TRBD1,TRBV4-2,.,TRBJ1-6,CASSQDIGQGNSPLHF,TGTGCCAGCAGCCAAGATATAGGACAGGGCAATTCACCCCTCCACTTT
TRBD1,TRBV29-1,.,TRBJ1-1,CSAGQGLMNTEAFF,TGCAGCGCTGGACAGGGATTGATGAACACTGAAGCTTTCTTT
.,TRBV12-2,.,TRBJ1-6,CASRLGGWSSYNSPLHF,TGTGCAAGTCGCTTAGGAGGGTGGAGCTCCTATAATTCACCCCTCCACTTT
.,TRBV27,.,TRBJ1-1,CASRTISIMNTEAFF,TGTGCCAGCAGAACGATTAGTATAATGAACACTGAAGCTTTCTTT
TRBD2,TRBV11-1,.,TRBJ2-5,CASSPGLAGEGETQYF,TGTGCCAGCAGCCCGGGACTAGCGGGAGAAGGAGAGACCCAGTACTTC
TRBD1,TRBV7-3,once,TRBJ1-1,CASSFNRGTEAFF,TGTGCCAGCAGCTTCAACAGGGGAACTGAAGCTTTCTTT
.,TRBV28,.,TRBJ1-1,CASTPLGGLNTEAFF,TGTGCCAGCACCCCACTGGGAGGGCTGAACACTGAAGCTTTCTTT
.,TRBV9,once,TRBJ2-5,CASSAGGRIQETQYF,TGTGCCAGCAGCGCCGGGGGACGGATCCAAGAGACCCAGTACTTC
.,TRBV9,.,TRBJ2-2,CASSPGWNTGELFF,TGTGCCAGCAGCCCGGGGTGGAACACCGGGGAGCTGTTTTTT
TRBD2,TRBV7-2,.,TRBJ2-2,CASSLPPWTSGANTGELFF,TGTGCCAGCAGCTTACCGCCCTGGACTAGCGGGGCGAACACCGGGGAGCTGTTTTTT
TRBD2,TRBV7-3,.,TRBJ2-1,CASSLTLPSGGNEQFF,TGTGCCAGCAGCTTAACGCTCCCTAGCGGCGGCAATGAGCAGTTCTTC
TRBD1,TRBV19,.,TRBJ2-5,CASSPGGTETQYF,TGTGCCAGTAGTCCAGGGGGTACAGAGACCCAGTACTTC
TRBD1,TRBV7-2,few,TRBJ2-7,CASSRQGSSYEQYF,TGTGCCAGCAGCAGACAGGGTAGCTCCTACGAGCAGTACTTC
TRBD1,TRBV5-4,.,TRBJ2-7,CASSWGAGTGVYEQYF,TGTGCCAGCAGCTGGGGGGCCGGGACAGGGGTTTACGAGCAGTACTTC
TRBD1,TRBV5-1,.,TRBJ2-7,CASSLPGQGGYEQYF,TGCGCCAGCAGCTTACCGGGACAGGGAGGTTACGAGCAGTACTTC